This TCR beta chain appears in the sequencing data of a study of PD-1 blockade in classical Hodgkin lymphoma. Study findings and constraints: Nivolumab initiated under 1 year post-ASCT led to patient exclusion. Significantly greater TCR diversity emerged by C4D1 in CD4+ cells but not CD8+ cells. Before treatment, complete responders showed about the same diversity as newly diagnosed patients. Relapsed/refractory patients reportedly had the lowest baseline TCR diversity, below newly diagnosed patients, who were below healthy donors.

The length of the CDR3 is 15 residues. Germline CDR1 and CDR2: SGHTA and FQGTGA. V was clipped by 3 bases and J by 0 bases; unmatched bases: 1. Assay used: immunoSEQ multiplex PCR; TCRdb lists only in-frame clones, some missing. Among some 63,000 clones listed, about 88% were seen once. Regarding this clone: What it binds is not known.

All patients experienced relapse after autologous stem cell transplantation, and brentuximab vedotin exposure was variable. The V gene is TRBV7-3, the J gene TRBJ2-1; TRBD2 agrees at 8 bases. The source of this sequence is a human donor with classical Hodgkin lymphoma. Here the sequenced sample was peripheral blood mononuclear cells (PBMCs), taken at baseline. This CDR3 is CASSLSGSSYNEQFF. In DNA form, the CDR3 reads TGTGCCAGCAGCTTGAGCGGGAGCTCCTACAATGAGCAGTTCTTC.